This T cell receptor (beta chain) stems from a study of cytomegalovirus exposure and HLA in healthy donors. In regard to this clone: Its antigen is unknown.

V dropped 0 bases and J dropped 2 bases, with 15 bases sitting between them. This CDR3 comprises 16 residues. Germline assignment: CDR1 SGHRS and CDR2 YFSETQ. Though nominally healthy at sampling, donors likely had unrecorded immune exposures. Study observations and caveats: Per a later analysis, HLA-associated TCR beta chains showed more clonal expansion than other, equally common TCR beta chains. When analyzed later, the rates of TCR association showed variation by HLA locus, with DRB1 the most and HLA-C the fewest. Analysis performed later found about 17,000 TCR beta sequences associated with HLA alleles at 0.05 false discovery rate.

The PCR was carried out with 60 Vbeta primers and 13 Jbeta primers. Clones were sequenced by immunoSEQ multiplex PCR, and TCRdb holds only the in-frame ones, with some missing. In the table there are 150,000 or so clones, over 65% of which are singletons. Material: PBMCs. The clonotype originates from a man in his forties in good health and CMV-seropositive. The genes are TRBV5-1 and TRBJ2-7; D remains ambiguous. The CDR3 region is CASSLVQNGWAYEQYF. As DNA, the CDR3 is TGCGCCAGCAGCTTGGTACAGAATGGTTGGGCCTACGAGCAGTACTTC.